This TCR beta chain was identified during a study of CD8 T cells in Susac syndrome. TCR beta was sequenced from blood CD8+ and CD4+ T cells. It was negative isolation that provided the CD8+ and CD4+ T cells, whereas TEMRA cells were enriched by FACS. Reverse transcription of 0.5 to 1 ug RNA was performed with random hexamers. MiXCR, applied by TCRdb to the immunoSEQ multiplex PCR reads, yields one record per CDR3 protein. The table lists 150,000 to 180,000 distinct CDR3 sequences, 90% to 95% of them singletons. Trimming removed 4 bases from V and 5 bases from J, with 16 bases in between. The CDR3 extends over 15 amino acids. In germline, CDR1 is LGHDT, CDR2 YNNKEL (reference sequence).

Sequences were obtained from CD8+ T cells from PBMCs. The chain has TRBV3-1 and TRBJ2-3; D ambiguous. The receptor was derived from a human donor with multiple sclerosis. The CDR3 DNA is TGTGCCAGCAGCCCCGGGCCACTCGGGCGAGATACGCAGTATTTT. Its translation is CASSPGPLGRDTQYF.